The clone carrying this TCR beta chain was detected ten times or more. The antigen remains unidentified. The data were obtained in a study of Ad26.COV2.S vaccination and SARS-CoV-2 variants. Study at large: This donor came from the COV1001 trial of Ad26.COV2.S. Overall study findings and caveats: Participants given vaccine showed non-spike TCR breadth similar to that of placebo recipients. Total T cell responses may have been underestimated by the TCR breadth and depth analyses.

Using immunoSEQ multiplex PCR, the repertoire was profiled, and TCRdb retains in-frame clones only, with some absent. Found here are about 400,000 clones, approximately 90% of them singletons; the top ten hold roughly 3.2%. CDR1 is WNHNN, CDR2 SYGVQD, per germline (reference sequence). The V and J ends lost 10 bases and 4 bases respectively, with 22 bases between them. This CDR3 comprises 15 residues. Treatment: some 19 received Ad26.COV2.S at low or high dose, single or two shots; 5 received placebo; per-sample allocation not given. The samples date from day 63 after the first vaccine or placebo injection.

The source material was peripheral blood, sampled in a trial of Ad26.COV2.S vaccine versus placebo. The origin of this receptor is a person between 18 and 59 years old who received the Ad26.COV2.S COVID-19 vaccine or a placebo. The rearrangement uses TRBV10-1 and TRBJ1-1; possibly TRBD1 for D (5 bases). Written as DNA, the CDR3 is TGCGCCACCTCCCTTGGGGGGAAAGGAATCACTGAAGCTTTCTTT. This encodes CATSLGGKGITEAFF.